The next 30 T cell receptor beta chains were all read from a single sample in a study of blood T cell repertoires in COVID-19. Measured with immunoSEQ multiplex PCR; TCRdb has only the in-frame clones, and not every one. The sample has 25,000 to 30,000 clones, around 95% seen once. Sequenced: peripheral blood. The receptors derive from a human donor with active COVID-19. The donor label of this sample is uncertain.

This sequence joins TRBV6-6 and TRBJ2-7; D is possibly TRBD1 (5 bases). CDR3 length equals 13 residues. Germline CDR1 is MNHNY and CDR2 is SVGAGI (reference sequence). Trimming took 2 bases from V and 4 from J, leaving 9 bases between them. The CDR3 nucleotides read TGTGCCAGCAGTTACCAGGGTTGGTACGAGCAGTACTTC. This gives the protein CASSYQGWYEQYF.

The gene calls are TRBV2 and TRBJ2-3; weak D call: TRBD2 (6 bases). V dropped 7 bases and J dropped 0 bases, with 17 bases sitting between them. CDR3 length: 16 amino acids. Germline CDR1 and CDR2: SNHLY and FYNNEI. The CDR3 sequence: CASIATSPRSTDTQYF. In DNA, the CDR3 is TGTGCCAGCATCGCAACTAGCCCAAGGAGCACAGATACGCAGTATTTT.

CDR3 in amino acids: CSASTQNYGYTEAFF. CDR3 sequence (DNA): TGCAGTGCTAGTACACAGAATTACGGTTACACTGAAGCTTTCTTT. This chain uses TRBV20-1 with TRBJ1-1; D unclear. CDR1 and CDR2 (germline): DFQATT, SNEGSKA (reference sequence). V dropped 3 bases and J dropped 3 bases, with 17 bases sitting between them. This CDR3 spans 15 amino acids.

The genes are TRBV28 and TRBJ1-5, with TRBD1 matching over 7 bases. Looked up from germline, CDR1 is MDHEN and CDR2 is SYDVKM. After removal of 2 bases from V and 2 bases from J, the junction contained 0 bases not matched to a gene. The CDR3 has 14 amino acids. The CDR3 bases are TGTGCCAGCAGTTTAGGGACAGGCAATCAGCCCCAGCATTTT. Amino acid sequence: CASSLGTGNQPQHF.

In this sample, this clone turned up once. This chain uses TRBV4-3 with TRBJ2-3; perhaps TRBD1 as D (7 bases). Germline CDR1 is LGHNA and CDR2 is YSLEER. The CDR3 consists of 16 residues. V was shortened by 0 bases and J by 4 bases, with 14 bases between the two germline ends. The CDR3 DNA reads as TGCGCCAGCAGCCAAGATTATACAGGGGAGGCAGATACGCAGTATTTT. Its translation is CASSQDYTGEADTQYF.

The V call is TRBV5-1, the J call TRBJ2-5; 15 bases are a match to TRBD2. CDR1 is SGHRS, CDR2 YFSETQ, per germline. This CDR3 region has 20 residues. The ends lost 2 bases at V and 2 bases at J; junction bases unmatched: 13. This CDR3 is CASSLRGTGTSGGFQETQYF. The CDR3, as DNA: TGCGCCAGCAGCTTACGCGGTACCGGGACTAGCGGGGGGTTTCAAGAGACCCAGTACTTC.

The chain recombines TRBV6-5 with TRBJ2-5; possible D gene TRBD1, 6 bases. The CDR3 runs to 14 residues. Germline-derived CDR1 and CDR2 are MNHEY and SVGAGI. V lost 2 bases, J lost 7 bases, and 14 bases lay in between. This chain's CDR3 is CASSYPGQSGTQYF. The CDR3 DNA reads as TGTGCCAGCAGTTACCCTGGACAGTCCGGGACCCAGTACTTC.

As to this clone: The junction departs from the called germline gene at one end, perhaps through a read error. This chain uses TRBV2 with TRBJ2-7, with TRBD2 matching 9 bases. Germline values: CDR1 SNHLY, CDR2 FYNNEI. The CDR3 length is 17 residues. The CDR3 reads CASSSRPGGTSSHEQYF. In DNA form, the CDR3 reads TGTGCCAGCAGTAGCCGACCCGGCGGGACTAGCTCCCACGAGCAGTACTTC.

The rearrangement joins TRBV30 to TRBJ2-1; 7 bases map to TRBD1. Germline loops: CDR1 GTSNPN, CDR2 SVGIG (reference sequence). This CDR3 is 15 amino acids long. The trim removed 7 bases at V and 4 bases at J, leaving 13 bases unmatched. The DNA of the CDR3 is TGTGCCTCCCCATTACCGGGACAGATGTACAATGAGCAGTTCTTC. Encoded protein: CASPLPGQMYNEQFF.

The chain recombines TRBV29-1 with TRBJ2-5; 8 nucleotides align to TRBD2. CDR1 and CDR2 from the germline V gene are SQVTM and ANQGSEA. The V segment lost 4 bases and the J segment 0 bases; nucleotides outside the gene matches: 4. This CDR3 contains 14 residues. CDR3 sequence: CSVGSSGYQETQYF. In DNA, the CDR3 is TGCAGCGTTGGTTCTAGCGGGTACCAAGAGACCCAGTACTTC.

This sequence joins TRBV7-2 and TRBJ1-5; D might be TRBD1 (5 bases). The CDR3 length is 17 residues. Trimming stripped 4 bases from V and 7 bases from J, with 23 bases between. CDR1 SGHTA and CDR2 FQGNSA come from the germline V gene. The CDR3 coding sequence is TGTGCCAGCAGCTCGCCCAATGCCCCGACACGGGGGCAGCCCCAGCATTTT. The encoded protein is CASSSPNAPTRGQPQHF.

The rearrangement uses TRBV27 and TRBJ1-1; D is perhaps TRBD1 (6 bases). Deletions cut 7 bases from V and 1 base from J, with 16 bases between. Germline-derived CDR1 and CDR2 are MNHEY and SMNVEV (reference sequence). This CDR3 is built from 15 residues. This chain's CDR3 is CASIYPGQRNTEAFF. The CDR3 nucleotides read TGTGCCAGCATATACCCGGGACAAAGGAACACTGAAGCTTTCTTT.

V is TRBV7-9 and J is TRBJ2-7; 9 bases fit TRBD2. This CDR3 spans 17 amino acids. J gave up 7 bases and V 2 bases, and 15 bases lay outside the gene matches. The germline V gene encodes CDR1 SEHNR and CDR2 FQNEAQ (reference sequence). CDR3 residues: CASSLKPIAGDGVEQYF. CDR3 DNA sequence: TGTGCCAGCAGCTTAAAGCCTATAGCGGGAGATGGAGTTGAGCAGTACTTC.

The rearrangement links TRBV7-6 to TRBJ2-1, with 10 bases that match TRBD2. Germline trimming cut 3 bases from V and 4 bases from J; bases unmatched to any gene: 6. Per germline, CDR1 SGHVS and CDR2 FNYEAQ. The CDR3 loop spans 16 amino acids. DNA of the CDR3: TGTGCCAGCAGCTTCACGCCGGGACTAGCGTACAATGAGCAGTTCTTC. Translating it yields CASSFTPGLAYNEQFF.

This clone was observed a single time. V is TRBV30 and J is TRBJ1-6; 7 bases line up with TRBD1. The CDR3 runs to 14 residues. V lost 2 bases and J lost 6; bases outside the gene matches: 4. From germline, CDR1 is GTSNPN and CDR2 SVGIG (reference sequence). The CDR3, as DNA: TGTGCCTGGAGTAGGGGACAGCTTAATTCACCCCTCCACTTT. Protein product: CAWSRGQLNSPLHF.

The gene calls are TRBV21-1 and TRBJ2-7; the table's D gene call, TRBD2, was not cross checked with the DNA. TRBV21-1 is a pseudogene locus. CDR3 length: 16 residues. CDR3 nucleotides: TGTGCCAGCACCCCACACCGGGTCTGGACTGACTACGAGCAGTACTTC. It codes for CASTPHRVWTDYEQYF.

The genes are TRBV30 and TRBJ2-7, with 7 bases matching TRBD1. Trimming removed 2 bases from V and 2 bases from J; junction bases left unmatched: 6. Germline CDR1 GTSNPN, CDR2 SVGIG (reference sequence). The CDR3 runs to 14 residues. The CDR3 DNA follows: TGTGCCTGGAGTCCCCTGGACAGGACCTACGAGCAGTACTTC. Protein: CAWSPLDRTYEQYF.

This chain connects TRBV6-2 or TRBV6-3 to TRBJ1-2, with D perhaps matching TRBD1 (6 bases). Per the germline V gene, CDR1 is MNHEY and CDR2 is SVGEGT. Deletions cut 5 bases from V and 8 bases from J, with 15 bases between. There are 13 residues in the CDR3. The chain's CDR3 is CASSDAQGRGYTF. The DNA for the CDR3 is TGTGCCAGCAGTGACGCACAGGGACGGGGCTACACCTTC.

This chain joins TRBV30 and TRBJ1-1; D possibly corresponds to TRBD1 (6 bases). Deletions cut 4 bases from V and 4 bases from J, with 19 bases between. CDR1 is GTSNPN, CDR2 SVGIG, per germline (reference sequence). This CDR3 has 15 residues. In nucleotides, the CDR3 is TGTGCCTGGATACCCAAGGGGGGGATGGGCACTGAAGCTTTCTTT. It yields the protein CAWIPKGGMGTEAFF. The full variable domain, its missing parts supplied by reference TRBV30 and TRBJ1-1, is SQTIHQWPATLVQPVGSPLSLECTVEGTSNPNLYWYRQAAGRGLQLLFYSVGIGQISSEVPQNLSASRPQDRQFILSSKKLLLSDSGFYLCAWIPKGGMGTEAFFGQGTRLTVV.

This clone was counted a single time. The V call is TRBV29-1, the J call TRBJ1-2; 7 nucleotides match TRBD1. The CDR3 is made up of 14 amino acids. Germline values: CDR1 SQVTM, CDR2 ANQGSEA. After removal of 6 bases from V and 0 bases from J, the junction contained 7 bases not matched to a gene. The DNA of the CDR3 is TGCAGCGTAAGGGGACAGCCTACTAACTATGGCTACACCTTC. This gives the protein CSVRGQPTNYGYTF.

This CDR3 reads CASSYGFEGQGGQPQHF. CDR3 sequence (DNA): TGTGCCAGCAGTTACGGGTTCGAGGGCCAAGGTGGTCAGCCCCAGCATTTT. The chain couples TRBV6-2 or TRBV6-3 to TRBJ1-5; no definite D call. V dropped 2 bases and J dropped 6 bases, with 20 bases sitting between them. The germline CDR1 and CDR2 sequences are MNHEY and SVGEGT. The CDR3 is 17 amino acids.

The chain carries TRBV6-5 and TRBJ1-1, with D unresolved. This CDR3 region has 15 residues. The V end lost 6 bases, the J end lost 0 bases, and 14 bases lay between the germline ends. The germline gives CDR1 MNHEY, CDR2 SVGAGI. The CDR3 region has the DNA TGTGCCAGCAGGCTCGGCCGCGGAATGAACACTGAAGCTTTCTTT. Amino acid sequence: CASRLGRGMNTEAFF.

This rearrangement joins TRBV27 to TRBJ1-6; 7 positions match TRBD1. The V gene end was trimmed by 4 bases and the J gene end by 8 bases; junction bases not matched to a gene: 20. The germline CDR1 and CDR2 sequences are MNHEY and SMNVEV (reference sequence). The CDR3 loop spans 19 amino acids. CDR3 residues: CASSSSGQLFVRWDSPLHF. In DNA, the CDR3 is TGTGCCAGCAGTTCCTCGGGACAGCTCTTCGTAAGGTGGGATTCACCCCTCCACTTT.

The chain combines TRBV6-2 or TRBV6-3 with TRBJ2-5; 7 positions match TRBD1. The CDR3 extends over 15 amino acids. J was trimmed by 7 bases and V by 6 bases; bases with no gene match: 14. Germline CDR1 and CDR2: MNHEY and SVGEGT. As DNA, the CDR3 is TGTGCCAGCAGCCCCGGACAGGAGAGCCCTGTGACCCAGTACTTC. Its translation: CASSPGQESPVTQYF.

The V gene is TRBV27, the J gene TRBJ2-5, with TRBD2 matching 10 bases. Germline V gene lookup returns CDR1 MNHEY and CDR2 SMNVEV (reference sequence). The CDR3 covers 16 residues. With V trimmed by 6 bases and J by 4 bases, 11 bases remained unmatched. The CDR3: CASRRQKREGRETQYF. In DNA form, the CDR3 reads TGTGCCAGCAGGAGACAAAAGCGGGAGGGCCGAGAGACCCAGTACTTC.

This chain's CDR3 is CASSLDRSGWDSSYEQYF. In DNA form, the CDR3 reads TGTGCCAGCAGCTTAGATCGTAGTGGGTGGGACAGTTCCTACGAGCAGTACTTC. The rearrangement links TRBV11-2 to TRBJ2-7; 7 positions agree with TRBD1. J was trimmed by 1 base and V by 0 bases; bases with no gene match: 12. The germline CDR1 and CDR2 sequences are SGHAT and FQNNGV. The CDR3 runs to 18 residues.

This clone appeared once. A read error may produce the germline difference seen at one junction end. This specimen includes other DNA sequences encoding the same CDR3. The chain has TRBV19 and TRBJ1-4; the D gene is possibly TRBD1 (6 bases). The CDR3 is made up of 13 amino acids. CDR1 LNHDA and CDR2 SQIVND come from the germline V gene (reference sequence). DNA for the CDR3: TGTGCCAGTAGTATCGACAGGAATGAAAAGCTGTTTTTT. It translates to CASSIDRNEKLFF.

The V gene is TRBV28, the J gene TRBJ1-4, with TRBD1 identical over 9 bases. The CDR3 consists of 15 residues. CDR1 and CDR2 (germline): MDHEN, SYDVKM. After removal of 2 bases from V and 4 bases from J, the junction contained 2 bases not matched to a gene. The CDR3 nucleotides read TGTGCCAGCAGTTTAGCGGGACAGGGTAATGAAAAACTGTTTTTT. It translates to CASSLAGQGNEKLFF.

The rearrangement joins TRBV18 to TRBJ2-2, with 7 bases matching TRBD1. Looked up from germline, CDR1 is KGHSH and CDR2 is LQKENI. V lost 4 bases to trimming and J lost 2 bases; unmatched junction nucleotides: 4. The CDR3 length is 15 residues. The CDR3 reads CASSQGTANTGELFF. The CDR3 coding sequence is TGTGCCAGCTCACAAGGGACAGCAAACACCGGGGAGCTGTTTTTT.

This clone has just a few counts. This sequence joins TRBV18 and TRBJ1-6, with TRBD1 matching over 7 bases. Unmatched junction bases numbered 2, after V lost 0 bases and J lost 6 bases. This CDR3 region has 15 residues. Germline-derived CDR1 and CDR2 are KGHSH and LQKENI. The CDR3 loop reads CASSPPPGGNSPLHF. CDR3 sequence (DNA): TGTGCCAGCTCACCACCGCCAGGGGGTAATTCACCCCTCCACTTT.